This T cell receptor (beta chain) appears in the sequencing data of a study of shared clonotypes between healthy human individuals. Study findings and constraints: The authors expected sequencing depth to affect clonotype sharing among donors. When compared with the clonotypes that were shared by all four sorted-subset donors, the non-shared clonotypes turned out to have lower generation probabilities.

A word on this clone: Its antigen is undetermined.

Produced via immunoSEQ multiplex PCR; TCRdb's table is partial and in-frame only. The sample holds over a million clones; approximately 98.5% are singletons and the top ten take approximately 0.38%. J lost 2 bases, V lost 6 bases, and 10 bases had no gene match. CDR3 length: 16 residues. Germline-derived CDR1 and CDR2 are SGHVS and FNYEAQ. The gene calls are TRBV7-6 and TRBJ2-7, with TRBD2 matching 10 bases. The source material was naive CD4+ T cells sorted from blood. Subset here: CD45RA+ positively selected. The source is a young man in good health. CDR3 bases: TGTGCCAGCAGTCTCTCCTCAAGCGGGAGGGCCTACGAGCAGTACTTC. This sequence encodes CASSLSSSGRAYEQYF.